Listed here is a single TCR beta chain. The data derive from a study of resident and recirculating memory T cells in vitiligo. The V gene end was trimmed by 2 bases and the J gene end by 7 bases; junction bases not matched to a gene: 12. The CDR3 length is 17 residues. Germline V gene data show CDR1 as SGHTA and CDR2 as FQGTGA. The data were produced by immunoSEQ multiplex PCR, yet TCRdb's version contains in-frame clones alone and is incomplete. The table lists around 70,000 clones, approximately 89% of them singletons. This TCR came from a male donor with vitiligo. The sample consisted of blood. The rearrangement links TRBV7-3 to TRBJ2-2; 8 nucleotides align to TRBD2. CDR3 region: CASSLAAAGGSLGELFF. In DNA, the CDR3 is TGTGCCAGCAGCTTAGCGGCTGCGGGGGGTAGCCTCGGGGAGCTGTTTTTT.